A single sample is the source of the 17 T cell receptor beta chains below, sequenced in a study of T-cell reconstitution after alpha-beta-depleted transplantation in children. Researchers prepared the TCRbeta library using unique molecular identifiers, the study reports. TCRdb re-called the PCR reads with MiXCR, one entry per CDR3 protein. The table shows hundreds of thousands of distinct CDR3 sequences, with 10% to 15% occurring only once. The sample consisted of PBMCs, taken before TCRalphabeta/CD19-depleted stem cell transplant. These receptors all come from a girl aged 2-15 years with congenital amegakaryocytic thrombocytopenia, due to receive a stem cell transplant.

V and J are TRBV2 and TRBJ1-1; D may be TRBD1 (6 bases). V was shortened by 8 bases and J by 3 bases, with 10 bases between the two germline ends. This CDR3 has 12 residues. Germline V lookup: CDR1 SNHLY, CDR2 FYNNEI. The CDR3 DNA follows: TGTGCCAGCGTACAGGGTTACACTGAAGCTTTCTTT. The encoded protein is CASVQGYTEAFF.

This clonotype came up many times. The chain employs TRBV12-3 or TRBV12-4 and TRBJ1-1; weak D call: TRBD1 (5 bases). Trimming took 7 bases from V and 4 from J, leaving 13 bases between them. This CDR3 has 13 residues. This chain's CDR3 is CASTRRGRTEAFF. The CDR3 nucleotides are TGTGCCAGCACCCGGAGGGGACGCACTGAAGCTTTCTTT.

This clonotype was found many times. The gene calls are TRBV20-1 and TRBJ2-5; tentatively, D is TRBD2 (5 bases). The CDR3 extends over 13 amino acids. V shed 4 bases and J shed 2 bases, with 11 bases lying between them. Germline-derived CDR1 and CDR2 are DFQATT and SNEGSKA (reference sequence). In DNA, the CDR3 is TGCAGTGCTATACTAGATACGCAAGAGACCCAGTACTTC. This translates into CSAILDTQETQYF.

At least ten counts were recorded for this clonotype. V usage is TRBV20-1 and J usage is TRBJ2-1, with a weak D call TRBD2 (5 bases). Germline assignment: CDR1 DFQATT and CDR2 SNEGSKA (reference sequence). The CDR3 is made up of 14 amino acids. V was pared by 4 bases and J by 5 bases, with 15 bases between. CDR3 coding DNA: TGCAGTGCTATGCATCTCGGAGGACACAATGAGCAGTTCTTC. Protein: CSAMHLGGHNEQFF.

This clonotype was found many times. The V gene is TRBV7-6, the J gene TRBJ2-3; no clear D gene. The CDR3 totals 14 residues. Trimming removed 1 base at V and 4 bases at J, with 9 bases between. CDR1 and CDR2 (germline): SGHVS, FNYEAQ. The CDR3 region has the DNA TGTGCCAGCAGCTTAGAAGCGTCTTCAGATACGCAGTATTTT. As protein: CASSLEASSDTQYF.

This clonotype has just a few counts. V gene TRBV7-9 combines with J gene TRBJ2-1, with D uncertain. V was cut by 5 bases and J by 9 bases, with 11 bases left in between. The germline gives CDR1 SEHNR, CDR2 FQNEAQ (reference sequence). The CDR3 runs to 12 residues. The CDR3 here is CASSPDAPEQFF. The CDR3 nucleotides are TGTGCCAGCAGCCCGGACGCGCCTGAGCAGTTCTTC.

This clonotype was observed many times. This chain's CDR3 is CASSAGTSGYSYNEQFF. In DNA form, the CDR3 reads TGCGCCAGCAGCGCGGGGACTAGCGGGTACTCCTACAATGAGCAGTTCTTC. The genes are TRBV5-1 and TRBJ2-1; TRBD2 aligns across 12 bases. Germline CDR1 SGHRS, CDR2 YFSETQ. The CDR3 is 17 amino acids. J lost 0 bases, V lost 4 bases, and 5 bases had no gene match.

V usage is TRBV7-6 and J usage is TRBJ2-7, with D perhaps matching TRBD2 (6 bases). Germline values: CDR1 SGHVS, CDR2 FNYEAQ. The V end lost 4 bases, the J end lost 6 bases, and 13 bases lay between the germline ends. The CDR3 is 13 amino acids. The CDR3 DNA reads as TGTGCCAGCAGCTCTGGGGAGGAGGGCGAGCAGTACTTC. It is translated as CASSSGEEGEQYF.

This clonotype turned up a few times. This chain connects TRBV27 to TRBJ2-7; 13 bases are shared with TRBD2. V gave up 6 bases and J gave up 4 bases; unmatched junction bases: 12. The CDR3 runs to 17 residues. Germline V gene data show CDR1 as MNHEY and CDR2 as SMNVEV (reference sequence). In DNA form, the CDR3 reads TGTGCCAGCAGACAATCCGGGACTAGCGGGATATGGTACGAGCAGTACTTC. As protein: CASRQSGTSGIWYEQYF.

The rearrangement links TRBV20-1 to TRBJ2-7; D is unclear. Germline CDR1 and CDR2: DFQATT and SNEGSKA (reference sequence). V lost 6 bases, J lost 3 bases, and 18 bases lay in between. The CDR3 length is 14 residues. The CDR3 nucleotides are TGCAGTGCAAACGTTGGTGGGCCGTTCTACGAGCAGTACTTC. Amino acid sequence: CSANVGGPFYEQYF.

The table lists this clonotype with a few counts. V usage is TRBV5-1 and J usage is TRBJ1-4, with a tentative D call TRBD1 (6 bases). The germline CDR1 and CDR2 sequences are SGHRS and YFSETQ. The CDR3 is 14 amino acids. Deletions cut 2 bases from V and 7 bases from J, with 12 bases between. CDR3 sequence reads: CASSFNRAGEKLFF. CDR3 DNA: TGCGCCAGCAGCTTTAACAGGGCGGGTGAAAAACTGTTTTTT.

V usage is TRBV20-1 and J usage is TRBJ1-2; 7 bases align to TRBD1. The CDR3 has 12 residues. The germline CDR1 and CDR2 sequences are DFQATT and SNEGSKA (reference sequence). V lost 6 bases to trimming and J lost 4 bases; unmatched junction nucleotides: 5. CDR3 in DNA: TGCAGTGCCCCACAGGGGCTCTATGGCTACACCTTC. Protein product: CSAPQGLYGYTF.

This clonotype showed up many times. This rearrangement joins TRBV7-6 to TRBJ2-1; 16 nucleotides match TRBD2. Germline V gene data show CDR1 as SGHVS and CDR2 as FNYEAQ. The J segment lost 2 bases and the V segment lost 3 bases, leaving 7 bases of the junction unmatched. This CDR3 has 19 amino acids. CDR3 region: CASSFPGLAGGTAYNEQFF. The CDR3 DNA reads as TGTGCCAGCAGCTTTCCGGGACTAGCGGGAGGGACCGCCTACAATGAGCAGTTCTTC.

This clonotype has a count of ten or more. The chain couples TRBV15 to TRBJ2-1; 11 nucleotides match TRBD2. This CDR3 region has 17 residues. The germline CDR1 and CDR2 sequences are LNHNV and YYDKDF (reference sequence). Trimming took 3 bases from V and 1 from J; bases not matched to a gene: 5. DNA of the CDR3: TGTGCCACCAGCAGCACTAGCGGGAGAGAGTCCTACAATGAGCAGTTCTTC. This translates into CATSSTSGRESYNEQFF. The full variable domain, rest sourced from reference TRBV15 and TRBJ2-1, is DAMVIQNPRYQVTQFGKPVTLSCSQTLNHNVMYWYQQKSSQAPKLLFHYYDKDFNNEADTPDNFQSRRPNTSFCFLDIRSPGLGDTAMYLCATSSTSGRESYNEQFFGPGTRLTVL.

The V call is TRBV30, the J call TRBJ2-2; 7 bases agree with TRBD1. The CDR3 contains 17 residues. CDR1 is GTSNPN, CDR2 SVGIG, per germline (reference sequence). V lost 3 bases and J lost 0; bases outside the gene matches: 10. CDR3 region: CAWSDTLDRPNTGELFF. For the CDR3, the DNA is TGTGCCTGGAGCGATACCCTGGACAGGCCGAACACCGGGGAGCTGTTTTTT.

The table lists this clonotype with a few counts. The genes are TRBV5-6 and TRBJ2-1; tentatively, D is TRBD2 (5 bases). Germline-derived CDR1 and CDR2 are SGHDT and YYEEEE. CDR3 length: 13 residues. V lost 4 bases and J lost 5, with 10 bases in between. Here the CDR3 DNA reads TGTGCCAGCAGCGTTCCACTAGACAATGAGCAGTTCTTC. This translates into CASSVPLDNEQFF.

This clonotype occurred many times. The chain employs TRBV20-1 and TRBJ2-3, with 10 bases lining up with TRBD2. Germline assignment: CDR1 DFQATT and CDR2 SNEGSKA (reference sequence). The CDR3 covers 17 residues. J was trimmed by 4 bases and V by 0 bases; bases with no gene match: 10. This CDR3 reads CSARDVGVAGGADTQYF. CDR3 nucleotides: TGCAGTGCTAGAGATGTGGGGGTAGCGGGAGGTGCAGATACGCAGTATTTT.